This T cell receptor (beta chain) was sequenced for a study of blood T cell repertoires in COVID-19. Study in general: Material from acute and convalescent COVID-19 was sourced from the United States, Italy and Spain. The cDNA or gDNA used as material had been derived from T cells, B-cell-depleted T cells, or PBMCs.

As processed by the authors: Researchers report that nucleated cell counts were estimated from reference gene primer amplification. The assay was immunoSEQ multiplex PCR, and TCRdb's table has in-frame clones only and misses some. That table gives V, J and clone size, and the DNA gave D and trimming. The sample records about 210,000 clones, about 88% being singletons. Germline CDR1 is SNHLY and CDR2 is FYNNEI. J was trimmed by 5 bases and V by 6 bases; bases with no gene match: 5. The CDR3 runs 14 residues. This TCR was recovered from a woman in her 40s with acute or convalescent COVID-19. The chain couples TRBV2 to TRBJ1-2; 11 bases agree with TRBD1. Sequencing was done on a sample of peripheral blood. CDR3 nucleotide sequence: TGTGCCAGCAGCGCGGGACAGGGGGATTATGGCTACACCTTC. Amino acid sequence: CASSAGQGDYGYTF.